A single sample is the source of the 29 T cell receptor beta chains below, sequenced in a study of blood T cells in healthy people across ages. Sample-barcoded 5' priming and a J-beta primer mix drove a second PCR of about 6 to 12 cycles. Each CDR3 protein is one row after TCRdb ran MiXCR on the 5' RACE reads. Altogether 1.5 million to 2 million distinct CDR3 sequences are present, about 50% being singletons, with the ten largest covering approximately 2%. Source material: blood. The receptor set was obtained from a woman aged 40 to 55 in good health.

The chain joins TRBV25-1 to TRBJ2-1, with D maybe TRBD1 (5 bases). Germline assignment: CDR1 MGHDK and CDR2 SYGVNS. V shed 4 bases and J shed 2 bases, with 15 bases lying between them. This CDR3 region has 16 residues. The CDR3 sequence is CASSGIFTGAYNEQFF. The CDR3 coding sequence is TGTGCCAGCAGTGGCATCTTTACAGGCGCCTACAATGAGCAGTTCTTC.

The chain uses TRBV6-5 and TRBJ1-1; D is unclear. The CDR3 sequence is 16 residues long. CDR1 is MNHEY, CDR2 SVGAGI, per germline. The V end was cut by 4 bases, the J end by 3 bases, with 18 bases between. The CDR3 sequence: CASSSVRPKQDTEAFF. CDR3 bases: TGTGCCAGCAGTTCCGTAAGACCCAAGCAGGACACTGAAGCTTTCTTT.

A word on this clonotype: A much larger clone differs from this one at a single base, so this may be a read error. The chain has TRBV3-1 and TRBJ1-2; weak D call: TRBD1 (6 bases). The CDR3 extends over 15 amino acids. The ends were cut back, 9 bases at V and 5 bases at J, with 22 bases in the middle. Per the germline V gene, CDR1 is LGHDT and CDR2 is YNNKEL (reference sequence). CDR3 sequence: CASLDNTGYRYGYTF. The CDR3 region has the DNA TGTGCCAGTCTCGACAATACAGGGTACCGATATGGCTACACCTTC.

The chain recombines TRBV20-1 with TRBJ2-4; TRBD2 matches at 8 bases. Near its end, the DNA agrees better with TRBJ2-5, so the J call may be wrong. Germline lookup yields CDR1 DFQATT and CDR2 SNEGSKA (reference sequence). CDR3 length equals 15 residues. Written as DNA, the CDR3 is TGCAGTGCTAGTGCGGTAGCGGGGCTCCAAGAGACCCAGTACTTC. Its protein is CSASAVAGLQETQYF.

The V gene is TRBV29-1, the J gene TRBJ2-1, with D possibly matching TRBD1 (6 bases). The CDR3 runs 13 residues. With 2 bases removed from V and 10 bases from J, the gap between germline ends came to 15 bases. Germline CDR1 SQVTM, CDR2 ANQGSEA. The CDR3 nucleotides are TGCAGCGTTGAAAAGGACAGCCCCTACGAGCAGTTCTTC. This gives the protein CSVEKDSPYEQFF.

Of note for this clonotype: With a much larger clone just one base away, this may be a read error. J is TRBJ2-5 and V is TRBV4-1, with TRBD2 matching 10 bases. The end of the DNA fits TRBJ2-1 better, so the J call may be wrong. This CDR3 is built from 18 residues. The germline V gene has CDR1 MGHRA and CDR2 YSYEKL. CDR3 coding DNA: TGCGCCAGCAGCCAAGTCTTTAGGAGCGGGGGGGCCGTGGAGACCCAGTTCTTC. This codes for CASSQVFRSGGAVETQFF.

The chain is built from TRBV24-1 and TRBJ2-1, with D possibly TRBD2 on 5 matching bases. Germline lookup yields CDR1 KGHDR and CDR2 SFDVKD. V shed 5 bases and J shed 2 bases, with 12 bases lying between them. CDR3 size: 15 residues. In DNA form, the CDR3 reads TGTGCCACCAGTGGTTGGAGCGGAGCCTACAATGAGCAGTTCTTC. Amino acids: CATSGWSGAYNEQFF.

This rearrangement joins TRBV6-5 to TRBJ2-3; 9 nucleotides align to TRBD1. The CDR3 has 17 amino acids. From germline, CDR1 is MNHEY and CDR2 SVGAGI. V dropped 1 base and J dropped 0; count of bases not matched to a gene: 5. The CDR3 spells CASSYYMGQGSTDTQYF. CDR3 coding DNA: TGTGCCAGCAGTTACTACATGGGACAGGGAAGCACAGATACGCAGTATTTT.

This clonotype was recorded once. This chain joins TRBV20-1 and TRBJ2-3; D is perhaps TRBD2 (6 bases). The germline V gene has CDR1 DFQATT and CDR2 SNEGSKA (reference sequence). V lost 1 base to trimming and J lost 1 base, with 18 bases between them. This CDR3 has 17 residues. The CDR3 coding sequence is TGCAGTGCTAGAGTTTTCGGACTAAACAAGGGCACAGATACGCAGTATTTT. It codes for CSARVFGLNKGTDTQYF.

The chain links TRBV27 to TRBJ2-7; D might be TRBD1 (6 bases). Germline lookup yields CDR1 MNHEY and CDR2 SMNVEV (reference sequence). V gave up 4 bases and J gave up 4 bases, with 23 bases separating them. The CDR3 length is 17 residues. CDR3 nucleotide sequence: TGTGCCAGCAGTTCGAGACCCAGGGGCTCCTGGGGATACGAGCAGTACTTC. It encodes CASSSRPRGSWGYEQYF.

The rearrangement joins TRBV29-1 to TRBJ2-1; TRBD2 matches at 9 bases. The CDR3 has 16 residues. CDR1 and CDR2 from the germline V gene are SQVTM and ANQGSEA. The trim removed 5 bases at V and 5 bases at J, leaving 13 bases unmatched. The CDR3 region is CSVIFLAGASHNEQFF. The CDR3 DNA sequence: TGCAGCGTTATTTTTTTAGCGGGGGCTTCACACAATGAGCAGTTCTTC.

The chain recombines TRBV20-1 with TRBJ2-7; D ambiguous. Near its end, the DNA agrees better with TRBJ2-5, so the J call may be wrong. Germline CDR1 DFQATT, CDR2 SNEGSKA (reference sequence). The CDR3 contains 16 residues. CDR3 bases: TGCAGTGCTAGAGATCTCCGGGCCTCCCACCTGGAGACCCAGTACTTC. Translated, it gives CSARDLRASHLETQYF.

This clonotype has a handful of counts. The chain recombines TRBV6-5 with TRBJ1-2; D remains unclear. This CDR3 comprises 13 residues. CDR1 and CDR2 from the germline V gene are MNHEY and SVGAGI. Deletions cut 2 bases from V and 2 bases from J, with 6 bases between. CDR3 in DNA: TGTGCCAGCAGTTACAAAGGGAACTATGGCTACACCTTC. This gives the protein CASSYKGNYGYTF.

The CDR3 loop is CASSYHGLSYNEQYF. CDR3 nucleotide sequence: TGCGCCAGCAGCTATCACGGATTATCCTACAATGAGCAGTACTTC. This chain uses TRBV5-1 with TRBJ2-1; D call uncertain. The J call may be in error: the DNA end matches TRBJ2-7 better. The CDR3 loop spans 15 amino acids. CDR1 is SGHRS, CDR2 YFSETQ, per germline.

This clonotype was seen a handful of times. This rearrangement joins TRBV6-6 to TRBJ2-3, with 14 positions matching TRBD2. Germline-derived CDR1 and CDR2 are MNHNY and SVGAGI (reference sequence). After removal of 4 bases from V and 6 bases from J, the junction contained 6 bases not matched to a gene. The CDR3 is 16 residues long. The CDR3 region is CASSSTGTSGGDTQYF. CDR3 nucleotides: TGTGCCAGCAGTTCCACCGGGACTAGCGGGGGTGATACGCAGTATTTT.

This clonotype was detected only a few times. The chain recombines TRBV7-2 with TRBJ2-6; D is ambiguous. Trimming left V 4 bases short and J 1 base short, with 5 bases between. This CDR3 is 14 amino acids long. CDR1 is SGHTA and CDR2 is FQGNSA in the germline V gene. The CDR3 sequence: CASSSESGANVLTF. Written as DNA, the CDR3 is TGTGCCAGCAGCTCAGAGTCTGGGGCCAACGTCCTGACTTTC.

The chain combines TRBV27 with TRBJ2-1; the D is unclear. Trimming took off 5 bases at V and 6 bases at J, with 17 bases between the two ends. Germline CDR1 and CDR2: MNHEY and SMNVEV (reference sequence). The CDR3 has 15 residues. The CDR3 reads CASSAVVGSGNEQFF. CDR3 nucleotide sequence: TGTGCCAGCAGTGCCGTCGTGGGCAGTGGCAATGAGCAGTTCTTC.

The chain uses TRBV3-1 and TRBJ2-1; weak D call: TRBD2 (5 bases). V was shortened by 6 bases and J by 7 bases, with 13 bases between the two germline ends. Germline loops: CDR1 LGHDT, CDR2 YNNKEL (reference sequence). The CDR3 extends over 13 amino acids. CDR3: CASRHLRENEQFF. The CDR3 nucleotides are TGTGCCAGCAGACACTTAAGGGAGAATGAGCAGTTCTTC.

This clonotype was observed a handful of times. The chain joins TRBV28 to TRBJ2-7; D possibly uses TRBD1 or TRBD2 (5 bases each). The CDR3 has 15 amino acids. Germline-derived CDR1 and CDR2 are MDHEN and SYDVKM. V shed 3 bases and J shed 3 bases, with 15 bases lying between them. CDR3 bases: TGTGCCAGCAGTTTTCCCGGGACCCAAAGCTACGAGCAGTACTTC. This translates into CASSFPGTQSYEQYF. The full variable domain, completed using reference TRBV28 and TRBJ2-7, is DVKVTQSSRYLVKRTGEKVFLECVQDMDHENMFWYRQDPGLGLRLIYFSYDVKMKEKGDIPEGYSVSREKKERFSLILESASTNQTSMYLCASSFPGTQSYEQYFGPGTRLTVT.

The chain has TRBV4-2 and TRBJ1-5; 7 positions agree with TRBD1. CDR1 is LGHNA and CDR2 is YNFKEQ in the germline V gene. CDR3 length equals 16 residues. J gave up 7 bases and V 4 bases, and 13 bases lay outside the gene matches. In DNA form, the CDR3 reads TGTGCCAGCAGCCCCAGCATGGGACAGTGGGACCAGCCCCAGCATTTT. Translated, it gives CASSPSMGQWDQPQHF.

In DNA form, the CDR3 reads TGTGCCACCAGCAGAGACAGGGTAAAAATAGGCTACACCTTC. Translated: CATSRDRVKIGYTF. This chain joins TRBV15 and TRBJ1-2; D is possibly TRBD1 (5 bases). The germline V gene encodes CDR1 LNHNV and CDR2 YYDKDF (reference sequence). V lost 0 bases, J lost 8 bases, and 13 bases lay in between. The CDR3 has 14 residues. The whole variable domain, filled in from reference TRBV15 and TRBJ1-2, reads DAMVIQNPRYQVTQFGKPVTLSCSQTLNHNVMYWYQQKSSQAPKLLFHYYDKDFNNEADTPDNFQSRRPNTSFCFLDIRSPGLGDTAMYLCATSRDRVKIGYTFGSGTRLTVV.

The chain combines TRBV29-1 with TRBJ2-3; D is unclear. CDR3 size: 13 residues. Germline V CDR1 and CDR2: SQVTM, ANQGSEA. Trimming took off 3 bases at V and 1 base at J, with 8 bases between the two ends. CDR3 DNA: TGCAGCGTTGACTTTGGGGGCACAGATACGCAGTATTTT. Translating gives CSVDFGGTDTQYF.

This chain connects TRBV20-1 to TRBJ1-6, with 8 bases fitting TRBD1. The CDR3 sequence is 16 residues long. Germline trimming cut 0 bases from V and 8 bases from J; bases unmatched to any gene: 9. The germline gives CDR1 DFQATT, CDR2 SNEGSKA (reference sequence). The CDR3 loop reads CSARDFDRGSDSPLHF. As DNA, the CDR3 is TGCAGTGCTAGAGATTTTGACAGGGGTTCTGATTCACCCCTCCACTTT.

This clonotype was picked up one time. The chain carries TRBV14 and TRBJ2-7; 8 bases are a match to TRBD2. The ends lost 0 bases at V and 3 bases at J; junction bases unmatched: 7. In germline, CDR1 is SGHDN, CDR2 FVKESK. There are 16 residues in the CDR3. CDR3 nucleotides: TGTGCCAGCAGCCAAGATCCCCGGGGGGGGTACTACGAGCAGTACTTC. The encoded protein is CASSQDPRGGYYEQYF. Full variable domain (rest looked up from reference TRBV14 and TRBJ2-7): EAGVTQFPSHSVIEKGQTVTLRCDPISGHDNLYWYRRVMGKEIKFLLHFVKESKQDESGMPNNRFLAERTGGTYSTLKVQPAELEDSGVYFCASSQDPRGGYYEQYFGPGTRLTVT.

Points on this clonotype: A read error is possible here, since a much larger clone lies one base away. The chain combines TRBV7-2 with TRBJ2-7, with 11 bases fitting TRBD2. CDR1 is SGHTA and CDR2 is FQGNSA in the germline V gene. The CDR3 sequence is 14 residues long. J lost 6 bases, V lost 7 bases, and 8 bases had no gene match. In nucleotides, the CDR3 is TGTGCCAGCACAGTGATAGCGGGGGGGCGCGAGCAGTACTTC. This gives the protein CASTVIAGGREQYF.

The table lists this clonotype with a few counts. The chain links TRBV9 to TRBJ1-2, with a weak D call TRBD1 (6 bases). The CDR3 spans 13 residues. Germline values: CDR1 SGDLS, CDR2 YYNGEE. Trimming took 0 bases from V and 4 from J, leaving 7 bases between them. In DNA form, the CDR3 reads TGTGCCAGCAGCGTAGCACAGGGCTATGGCTACACCTTC. This gives the protein CASSVAQGYGYTF.

This clonotype was counted a few times. In DNA, the CDR3 is TGTGCCAGCAGTCCCTGGGACGGTAGCACAGATACGCAGTATTTT. Its protein product is CASSPWDGSTDTQYF. This chain connects TRBV27 to TRBJ2-3; D may be TRBD1 or TRBD2 (5 bases each). Deletions cut 5 bases from V and 0 bases from J, with 12 bases between. This CDR3 is built from 15 residues. CDR1 is MNHEY, CDR2 SMNVEV, per germline (reference sequence).

The chain has TRBV19 and TRBJ2-3, with 9 nucleotides matching TRBD2. Germline V lookup: CDR1 LNHDA, CDR2 SQIVND (reference sequence). After removal of 3 bases from V and 4 bases from J, the junction contained 2 bases not matched to a gene. The CDR3 is 14 residues long. This CDR3 reads CASSIGTSPDTQYF. CDR3 DNA: TGTGCCAGTAGTATCGGGACTAGCCCAGATACGCAGTATTTT.

This clonotype occurred a few times. The rearrangement links TRBV7-9 to TRBJ2-7; 9 nucleotides align to TRBD2. J gave up 6 bases and V 1 base, and 4 bases lay outside the gene matches. CDR1 and CDR2 from the germline V gene are SEHNR and FQNEAQ (reference sequence). The length of the CDR3 is 14 residues. CDR3 amino acids: CASSLGGLAIEQYF. CDR3 DNA sequence: TGTGCCAGCAGCTTAGGGGGACTAGCTATCGAGCAGTACTTC.